Below are 22 T cell receptor beta chains sequenced from a single sample in a study of monozygotic twins with inflammatory bowel disease. TCRdb re-called the 5' RACE reads; one entry per CDR3 protein, DNA not given. The table counts 440,000 or so distinct CDR3 sequences; around 2.3% lies in the top ten. Sequencing used blood. These TCRs come from a human donor with ulcerative colitis or Crohn's disease, or a healthy co-twin of an affected twin (not recorded which).

The chain employs TRBV6-1 and TRBJ1-5. This CDR3 spans 11 amino acids. Germline loops: CDR1 MNHNS, CDR2 SASEGT. CDR3: CASSDHQPQHF.

CDR3 region: CASSPGLGEQYF. J is TRBJ2-7 and V is TRBV7-9; TCRdb designates TRBD1, a call that cannot be tested without DNA. The CDR3 extends over 12 amino acids. Germline-derived CDR1 and CDR2 are SEHNR and FQNEAQ (reference sequence). The full variable domain, in which reference TRBV7-9 and TRBJ2-7 provide the parts outside the CDR3, is DTGVSQNPRHKITKRGQNVTFRCDPISEHNRLYWYRQTLGQGPEFLTYFQNEAQLEKSRLLSDRFSAERPKGSFSTLEIQRTEQGDSAMYLCASSPGLGEQYFGPGTRLTVT.

The chain has TRBV3-1 and TRBJ2-7; TCRdb indicates TRBD2, and absent DNA this call remains unverified. This CDR3 has 16 amino acids. Germline CDR1 and CDR2: LGHDT and YNNKEL (reference sequence). CDR3 amino acids: CASSRTEGLAGSEQYF.

The rearrangement uses TRBV5-1 and TRBJ2-3; TCRdb gives TRBD1 as the D gene, but with no DNA this cannot be confirmed. The CDR3 is 15 amino acids. Germline loops: CDR1 SGHRS, CDR2 YFSETQ. CDR3 amino acids: CASSLNGGSTDTQYF. Filled out from reference TRBV5-1 and TRBJ2-3, the complete variable domain reads KAGVTQTPRYLIKTRGQQVTLSCSPISGHRSVSWYQQTPGQGLQFLFEYFSETQRNKGNFPGRFSGRQFSNSRSEMNVSTLELGDSALYLCASSLNGGSTDTQYFGPGTRLTVL.

The rearrangement joins TRBV10-3 to TRBJ2-5; TCRdb names TRBD1, which stays unverified in the absence of DNA. The length of the CDR3 is 13 residues. Germline V gene lookup returns CDR1 ENHRY and CDR2 SYGVKD. The chain's CDR3 is CAISESSLETQYF.

This chain links TRBV9 with TRBJ1-3; TCRdb lists TRBD1, though no DNA is available to test this call. Germline V lookup: CDR1 SGDLS, CDR2 YYNGEE. The CDR3 sequence is 15 residues long. This CDR3 reads CASSPRPGAGNTIYF. Full variable domain (rest looked up from reference TRBV9 and TRBJ1-3): DSGVTQTPKHLITATGQRVTLRCSPRSGDLSVYWYQQSLDQGLQFLIQYYNGEERAKGNILERFSAQQFPDLHSELNLSSLELGDSALYFCASSPRPGAGNTIYFGEGSWLTVV.

The chain recombines TRBV10-1 with TRBJ2-7. Germline assignment: CDR1 WNHNN and CDR2 SYGVQD (reference sequence). The length of the CDR3 is 14 residues. The CDR3 here is CASSESGTRGEQYF.

The chain has TRBV24-1 and TRBJ1-2; TCRdb reports TRBD1, a call that lacks DNA to check it against. Per the germline V gene, CDR1 is KGHDR and CDR2 is SFDVKD. The CDR3 is made up of 17 amino acids. CDR3 region: CATSDSTGGPTNYGYTF.

This chain uses TRBV10-3 with TRBJ1-1; TCRdb returns TRBD1, unconfirmable since there is no DNA. Germline lookup yields CDR1 ENHRY and CDR2 SYGVKD. The CDR3 has 14 amino acids. The CDR3: CAISERGANTEAFF.

CDR3: CASSADRGVYNKQFF. The V gene is TRBV7-9, the J gene TRBJ2-1; without DNA, the TCRdb call of TRBD1 cannot be checked. There are 15 residues in the CDR3. In germline, CDR1 is SEHNR, CDR2 FQNEAQ (reference sequence).

V gene TRBV18 combines with J gene TRBJ1-1; absent DNA, TCRdb's TRBD1 call cannot be checked. Looked up from germline, CDR1 is KGHSH and CDR2 is LQKENI. This CDR3 region has 18 residues. CDR3 loop: CASLLKRAGKTMNTEAFF.

V gene TRBV12-3 or TRBV12-4 combines with J gene TRBJ2-3; the TCRdb D gene call, TRBD2, has no DNA to confirm it. The CDR3 length is 15 residues. The CDR3: CASSLLAGSTDTQYF.

The V gene is TRBV27, the J gene TRBJ2-2. CDR1 is MNHEY, CDR2 SMNVEV, per germline (reference sequence). The CDR3 length is 15 residues. CDR3 protein: CASSFFPRNTGELFF.

The chain's CDR3 is CASSIKRNTEAFF. The chain recombines TRBV12-3 or TRBV12-4 with TRBJ1-1. The CDR3 is 13 amino acids.

This chain joins TRBV30 and TRBJ1-2. Looked up from germline, CDR1 is GTSNPN and CDR2 is SVGIG (reference sequence). The CDR3 has 12 amino acids. The CDR3 spells CAWSGTSGGYTF.

The V and J genes are TRBV19 and TRBJ2-3; lacking DNA, the TRBD1 call made by TCRdb goes unchecked. Germline values: CDR1 LNHDA, CDR2 SQIVND (reference sequence). This CDR3 is built from 14 residues. The CDR3 loop reads CASSIQGSTDTQYF.

V and J are TRBV20-1 and TRBJ2-2. Germline lookup yields CDR1 DFQATT and CDR2 SNEGSKA (reference sequence). The CDR3 length is 15 residues. The CDR3 loop reads CSGGDWGSDTGELFF.

The rearrangement links TRBV9 to TRBJ2-2; the D gene TCRdb calls, TRBD1, cannot be checked with no DNA. The CDR3 has 13 amino acids. Germline V CDR1 and CDR2: SGDLS, YYNGEE. CDR3 sequence reads: CASRHGGTGELFF.

V and J are TRBV5-5 and TRBJ2-7; the TRBD1 assignment by TCRdb is unverifiable without DNA. Germline assignment: CDR1 SGHKS and CDR2 YYEKEE (reference sequence). The CDR3 runs 16 residues. This chain's CDR3 is CASSLGPTGLSYEQYF. The full variable domain, with the rest looked up from reference TRBV5-5 and TRBJ2-7, is DAGVTQSPTHLIKTRGQQVTLRCSPISGHKSVSWYQQVLGQGPQFIFQYYEKEERGRGNFPDRFSARQFPNYSSELNVNALLLGDSALYLCASSLGPTGLSYEQYFGPGTRLTVT.

The chain combines TRBV10-3 with TRBJ2-2; lacking DNA, the TRBD1 call made by TCRdb goes unchecked. CDR3 length equals 14 residues. Germline CDR1 is ENHRY and CDR2 is SYGVKD. CDR3 in amino acids: CAISPVTGTGELFF.

The genes are TRBV7-9 and TRBJ1-2; TCRdb calls TRBD1, which cannot be checked without DNA. The CDR3 covers 15 residues. Per germline, CDR1 SEHNR and CDR2 FQNEAQ (reference sequence). The CDR3 protein is CASSVTPGRSNGYTF.

This sequence joins TRBV19 and TRBJ2-5. Germline loops: CDR1 LNHDA, CDR2 SQIVND (reference sequence). This CDR3 has 11 amino acids. The CDR3 loop is CASRREETQYF.